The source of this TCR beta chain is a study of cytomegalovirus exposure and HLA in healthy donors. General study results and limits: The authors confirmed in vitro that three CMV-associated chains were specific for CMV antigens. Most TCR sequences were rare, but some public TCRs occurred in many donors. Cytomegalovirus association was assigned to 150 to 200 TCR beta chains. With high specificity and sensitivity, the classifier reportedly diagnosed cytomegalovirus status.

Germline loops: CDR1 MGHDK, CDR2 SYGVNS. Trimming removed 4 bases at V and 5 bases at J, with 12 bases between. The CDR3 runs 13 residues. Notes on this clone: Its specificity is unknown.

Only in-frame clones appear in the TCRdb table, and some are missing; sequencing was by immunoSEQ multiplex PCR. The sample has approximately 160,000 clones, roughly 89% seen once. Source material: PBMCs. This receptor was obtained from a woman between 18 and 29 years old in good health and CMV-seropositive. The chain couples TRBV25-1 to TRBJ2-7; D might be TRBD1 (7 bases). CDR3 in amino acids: CASSGSGGNEQYF. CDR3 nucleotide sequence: TGTGCCAGCAGTGGTTCAGGGGGGAACGAGCAGTACTTC.